A single sample is the source of the 10 T cell receptor beta chains below, sequenced in a study of cytomegalovirus exposure and HLA in healthy donors. 60 Vbeta and 13 Jbeta primers were used in PCR. Sequencing was performed with immunoSEQ multiplex PCR; in TCRdb, only in-frame clones are kept and a portion is missing. The table records 60,000 to 85,000 clones, roughly 74% of them present only once. Sequenced input: PBMCs. The receptors come from a man in his forties in good health and CMV-seronegative.

The chain recombines TRBV4-2 with TRBJ1-1; D gene uncertain. Germline CDR1 and CDR2: LGHNA and YNFKEQ. Between the trimmed V and J ends, which lost 0 bases and 2 bases, there was a span of 10 bases. The CDR3 runs 15 residues. As DNA, the CDR3 is TGTGCCAGCAGCCAAGAAGTAGAGGGTAACACTGAAGCTTTCTTT. Translating it yields CASSQEVEGNTEAFF.

The chain combines TRBV7-2 with TRBJ2-3; TRBD1 agrees at 7 bases. Trimming removed 4 bases from V and 7 bases from J; junction bases left unmatched: 2. The CDR3 spans 12 residues. The germline V gene encodes CDR1 SGHTA and CDR2 FQGNSA. CDR3 in amino acids: CASSSQGNTQYF. The DNA of the CDR3 is TGTGCCAGCAGCTCACAGGGGAATACGCAGTATTTT.

The chain uses TRBV10-3 and TRBJ1-5, with 7 positions matching TRBD1. Germline V gene sequence: CDR1 ENHRY, CDR2 SYGVKD. This CDR3 has 14 residues. V dropped 5 bases and J dropped 4; count of bases not matched to a gene: 5. The CDR3 here is CAISRDSVNQPQHF. DNA of the CDR3: TGTGCCATCAGTCGGGACAGTGTAAATCAGCCCCAGCATTTT.

V usage is TRBV5-1 and J usage is TRBJ2-2; D perhaps matches TRBD1 (5 bases). This CDR3 is built from 15 residues. CDR1 SGHRS and CDR2 YFSETQ come from the germline V gene. The V gene lost 2 bases and the J gene lost 3 bases, with 11 bases spanning the gap. Here the CDR3 DNA reads TGCGCCAGCAGCTTCCAGGGTTCGGACACCGGGGAGCTGTTTTTT. Its translation is CASSFQGSDTGELFF.

This sequence joins TRBV6-5 and TRBJ1-6; maybe TRBD1 (5 bases). V lost 0 bases and J 13 bases, leaving 16 bases between the germline ends. The CDR3 totals 15 residues. Germline V gene lookup returns CDR1 MNHEY and CDR2 SVGAGI. This CDR3 is CASSYSGLSRRPLHF. CDR3 DNA: TGTGCCAGCAGTTACTCGGGACTCTCTAGGCGGCCCCTCCACTTT.

The chain recombines TRBV4-2 with TRBJ2-1; 10 nucleotides match TRBD2. J was trimmed by 5 bases and V by 8 bases; bases with no gene match: 12. The CDR3 spans 16 residues. From germline, CDR1 is LGHNA and CDR2 YNFKEQ. The CDR3: CASQVLGTSVNNEQFF. DNA of the CDR3: TGTGCCAGCCAAGTCTTGGGGACTAGCGTGAACAATGAGCAGTTCTTC.

The chain links TRBV11-2 to TRBJ2-2, with unresolved D. V lost 3 bases to trimming and J lost 1 base, with 12 bases between them. CDR1 is SGHAT, CDR2 FQNNGV, per germline. This CDR3 has 16 residues. CDR3 loop: CASSFSGLWNTGELFF. The CDR3 bases are TGTGCCAGCAGCTTCTCCGGGTTATGGAACACCGGGGAGCTGTTTTTT.

The rearrangement joins TRBV7-2 to TRBJ2-2, with D maybe TRBD2 (5 bases). With 0 bases removed from V and 3 bases from J, the gap between germline ends came to 8 bases. The CDR3 loop spans 15 amino acids. Germline V CDR1 and CDR2: SGHTA, FQGNSA. The CDR3 DNA is TGTGCCAGCAGCTTAGCAGCGGTAGACACCGGGGAGCTGTTTTTT. This codes for CASSLAAVDTGELFF. The full variable domain, in which reference TRBV7-2 and TRBJ2-2 provide the parts outside the CDR3, is GAGVSQSPSNKVTEKGKDVELRCDPISGHTALYWYRQSLGQGLEFLIYFQGNSAPDKSGLPSDRFSAERTGGSVSTLTIQRTQQEDSAVYLCASSLAAVDTGELFFGEGSRLTVL.

The chain couples TRBV2 to TRBJ2-5, with 7 bases fitting TRBD2. The trim removed 2 bases at V and 3 bases at J, leaving 3 bases unmatched. Per germline, CDR1 SNHLY and CDR2 FYNNEI. CDR3 length: 14 residues. Written as DNA, the CDR3 is TGTGCCAGCAGTGAACTCCTAGCGGAAGAGACCCAGTACTTC. Protein sequence: CASSELLAEETQYF.

The CDR3 reads CASLIAGATDTQYF. The CDR3 nucleotides are TGTGCCAGTCTTATAGCGGGGGCCACAGATACGCAGTATTTT. The rearrangement uses TRBV21-1 and TRBJ2-3; the tabulated D call, TRBD2, remains unverified against the DNA. TRBV21-1 is labeled a pseudogene. There are 14 residues in the CDR3.